Each of the 25 T cell receptor beta chains below was sequenced from the same sample in a study of blood T cell repertoires in COVID-19. Sequencing used immunoSEQ multiplex PCR; TCRdb keeps in-frame clones, though not all of them. Of 180,000 or so clones listed, approximately 85% are singletons. Sequenced sample: peripheral blood. These receptors were collected from a woman over 75 with acute or convalescent COVID-19.

This chain connects TRBV2 to TRBJ2-4; D is perhaps TRBD2 (6 bases). CDR3 length: 14 amino acids. V was pared by 8 bases and J by 7 bases, with 18 bases between. Germline-derived CDR1 and CDR2 are SNHLY and FYNNEI. CDR3: CASVSGGTWNIQYF. CDR3 DNA sequence: TGTGCCAGCGTTAGTGGGGGGACCTGGAACATTCAGTACTTC.

The chain links TRBV29-1 to TRBJ1-5; TRBD1 matches at 7 bases. The CDR3 is made up of 14 amino acids. The V gene's germline CDR1 is SQVTM and CDR2 ANQGSEA. The trim removed 2 bases at V and 4 bases at J, leaving 5 bases unmatched. CDR3 loop: CSVERRTGNQPQHF. The CDR3 coding sequence is TGCAGCGTTGAAAGGAGGACAGGAAATCAGCCCCAGCATTTT.

J is TRBJ1-6 and V is TRBV19; the D gene is possibly TRBD1 (6 bases). Trimming cost V 1 base and J 7 bases, with 11 bases left between them. This CDR3 has 15 amino acids. Germline V lookup: CDR1 LNHDA, CDR2 SQIVND (reference sequence). Here the CDR3 reads CASSIAGAPNSPLHF. CDR3 nucleotide sequence: TGTGCCAGTAGTATAGCAGGGGCCCCGAATTCACCCCTCCACTTT.

This sequence joins TRBV6-5 and TRBJ2-7; 9 bases match TRBD2. The V gene's germline CDR1 is MNHEY and CDR2 SVGAGI. Germline trimming cut 6 bases from V and 2 bases from J; bases unmatched to any gene: 5. There are 14 residues in the CDR3. CDR3 residues: CASRRLAATYEQYF. For the CDR3, the DNA is TGTGCCAGCAGGAGACTAGCGGCAACCTACGAGCAGTACTTC.

The gene calls are TRBV29-1 and TRBJ2-5; 7 nucleotides agree with TRBD1. The CDR3 spans 15 residues. CDR1 SQVTM and CDR2 ANQGSEA come from the germline V gene. Losses at the gene ends were 7 bases for V and 5 bases for J; bases not matched to a gene: 16. CDR3 amino acids: CSAATGFGVLETQYF. The CDR3 region has the DNA TGCAGCGCCGCGACAGGGTTTGGGGTCTTGGAGACCCAGTACTTC.

The chain joins TRBV11-2 to TRBJ1-3; 8 nucleotides agree with TRBD1. The CDR3 is 16 residues long. Germline V gives CDR1 SGHAT, CDR2 FQNNGV. Losses at the gene ends were 4 bases for V and 4 bases for J; bases not matched to a gene: 9. CDR3 nucleotide sequence: TGTGCCAGCAGCTACACAGACAGGGGCGCCGGAAACACCATATATTTT. Residues: CASSYTDRGAGNTIYF.

V is TRBV19 and J is TRBJ1-5, with TRBD1 identical over 9 bases. Germline-derived CDR1 and CDR2 are LNHDA and SQIVND (reference sequence). This CDR3 has 16 amino acids. With V trimmed by 7 bases and J by 1 base, 8 bases remained unmatched. The CDR3 DNA reads TGTGCCAGTACCAGTGGACAGGGGTTGAGCAATCAGCCCCAGCATTTT. This translates into CASTSGQGLSNQPQHF. The full variable domain, completed using reference TRBV19 and TRBJ1-5, is DGGITQSPKYLFRKEGQNVTLSCEQNLNHDAMYWYRQDPGQGLRLIYYSQIVNDFQKGDIAEGYSVSREKKESFPLTVTSAQKNPTAFYLCASTSGQGLSNQPQHFGDGTRLSIL.

This clone was detected a few times. V and J are TRBV3-1 (or the pseudogene TRBV3-2) and TRBJ1-1, with D unclear. The CDR3 loop spans 13 amino acids. CDR1 is LGHDT, CDR2 YNNKEL, per germline (reference sequence). With 5 bases removed from V and 3 bases from J, the gap between germline ends came to 10 bases. The CDR3 is CASSSVSYTEAFF. The CDR3 region has the DNA TGTGCCAGCAGCTCAGTCAGTTACACTGAAGCTTTCTTT.

V gene TRBV9 combines with J gene TRBJ2-3; 14 positions match TRBD2. Germline CDR1 and CDR2: SGDLS and YYNGEE. The junction had 8 bases not matched to a gene; V was cut back by 3 bases and J by 5 bases. This CDR3 spans 17 amino acids. The DNA of the CDR3 is TGTGCCAGCAGCGAGACACCGGGACTAGCGGGGGTAGATACGCAGTATTTT. As protein: CASSETPGLAGVDTQYF.

The V call is TRBV20-1, the J call TRBJ1-2; D is unresolved. V gave up 6 bases and J gave up 4 bases, with 9 bases separating them. Germline CDR1 DFQATT, CDR2 SNEGSKA (reference sequence). The CDR3 is 11 residues long. The CDR3 DNA follows: TGCAGTGCCATAGTTGGCTATGGCTACACCTTC. Its protein product is CSAIVGYGYTF.

On this clone itself: This specimen includes other DNA sequences encoding the same CDR3. The genes are TRBV5-1 and TRBJ2-7, with TRBD1 matching over 11 bases. CDR3 length: 14 amino acids. Trimming took 2 bases from V and 4 from J; bases not matched to a gene: 2. Germline CDR1 SGHRS, CDR2 YFSETQ. CDR3: CASSFGTGGYEQYF. For the CDR3, the DNA is TGCGCCAGCAGCTTCGGGACAGGGGGTTACGAGCAGTACTTC.

The chain recombines TRBV29-1 with TRBJ1-1, with D hard to call. This CDR3 comprises 13 residues. CDR1 and CDR2 from the germline V gene are SQVTM and ANQGSEA. Between the trimmed V and J ends, which lost 5 bases and 4 bases, there was a span of 14 bases. CDR3 protein: CSVKLRRGTEAFF. CDR3 DNA sequence: TGCAGCGTTAAACTGCGGCGGGGCACTGAAGCTTTCTTT. The full variable domain, in which reference TRBV29-1 and TRBJ1-1 provide the parts outside the CDR3, is SAVISQKPSRDICQRGTSLTIQCQVDSQVTMMFWYRQQPGQSLTLIATANQGSEATYESGFVIDKFPISRPNLTFSTLTVSNMSPEDSSIYLCSVKLRRGTEAFFGQGTRLTVV.

The chain couples TRBV6-1 to TRBJ1-6; D remains unclear. Germline CDR1 reads MNHNS; CDR2 reads SASEGT. The CDR3 has 14 amino acids. V gave up 0 bases and J gave up 10 bases, with 10 bases separating them. The CDR3 coding sequence is TGTGCCAGCAGTGAAGCGCAGGCAGAATCACCCCTCCACTTT. Its translation is CASSEAQAESPLHF.

This clone showed up just once. The V and J genes are TRBV15 and TRBJ1-3, with a weak D call TRBD1 (5 bases). Germline-derived CDR1 and CDR2 are LNHNV and YYDKDF (reference sequence). This CDR3 comprises 16 residues. Trimming removed 0 bases from V and 3 bases from J, with 12 bases in between. Here the CDR3 DNA reads TGTGCCACCAGCAGAGATCGGAGGGGCTATGGAAACACCATATATTTT. Translated, it gives CATSRDRRGYGNTIYF.

This clone has more than one count but fewer than ten. J is TRBJ1-5 and V is TRBV6-1; a possible D gene is TRBD1 (6 bases). CDR3 length: 16 residues. Trimming took off 4 bases at V and 3 bases at J, with 16 bases between the two ends. Germline CDR1 is MNHNS and CDR2 is SASEGT. This CDR3 reads CASSGGLDGFNQPQHF. The DNA for the CDR3 is TGTGCCAGCAGTGGGGGGCTGGACGGATTCAATCAGCCCCAGCATTTT.

The V and J genes are TRBV5-6 and TRBJ2-5, with D possibly TRBD2 on 5 matching bases. The germline CDR1 and CDR2 sequences are SGHDT and YYEEEE. Trimming pared 5 bases from V and 2 bases from J, leaving 10 bases between. CDR3 length: 13 amino acids. The CDR3 loop reads CASSLGVQETQYF. The CDR3 DNA is TGTGCCAGCAGTCTCGGGGTTCAAGAGACCCAGTACTTC.

V usage is TRBV7-2 and J usage is TRBJ2-5, with 8 bases that match TRBD1. Trimming took 1 base from V and 2 from J; bases not matched to a gene: 6. The CDR3 is made up of 16 amino acids. Germline V gene data show CDR1 as SGHTA and CDR2 as FQGNSA. The CDR3 nucleotides read TGTGCCAGCAGCTTAGGACAGGGGTTTGGACAAGAGACCCAGTACTTC. Protein sequence: CASSLGQGFGQETQYF.

Worth noting for this clone: A read error may produce the germline difference seen at one junction end. V gene TRBV6-5 combines with J gene TRBJ1-1; 7 nucleotides align to TRBD1. The V gene's germline CDR1 is MNHEY and CDR2 SVGAGI. The CDR3 sequence is 14 residues long. CDR3 sequence (DNA): TGTGCCAGCTGTTACAGGGGAACGGGCACTGAAGCTTTCTTT. It specifies CASCYRGTGTEAFF.

The genes are TRBV5-1 and TRBJ2-2, with unresolved D. Trimming stripped 0 bases from V and 1 base from J, with 7 bases between. This CDR3 has 15 amino acids. The germline V gene encodes CDR1 SGHRS and CDR2 YFSETQ. The CDR3, as DNA: TGCGCCAGCAGCTTGGGGGCGCTGAACACCGGGGAGCTGTTTTTT. Protein sequence: CASSLGALNTGELFF.

The chain recombines TRBV2 with TRBJ2-2; TRBD2 agrees at 7 bases. The CDR3 covers 14 residues. Germline CDR1 and CDR2: SNHLY and FYNNEI. J gave up 3 bases and V 4 bases, and 2 bases lay outside the gene matches. The CDR3 region has the DNA TGTGCCAGCAGTGTTGGGGGGGACACCGGGGAGCTGTTTTTT. Amino acids: CASSVGGDTGELFF.

The V gene is TRBV2, the J gene TRBJ2-7, with D tentatively TRBD2 (5 bases). CDR3 length equals 14 residues. Germline V lookup: CDR1 SNHLY, CDR2 FYNNEI. The ends were cut back, 6 bases at V and 9 bases at J, with 21 bases in the middle. CDR3 in amino acids: CASRDSTGSWVQYF. The CDR3 nucleotides read TGTGCCAGCAGGGATTCGACGGGGTCCTGGGTGCAGTACTTC.

The chain combines TRBV14 with TRBJ1-2, with unresolved D. Trimming removed 3 bases at V and 1 base at J, with 6 bases between. The CDR3 runs to 13 residues. Germline CDR1 SGHDN, CDR2 FVKESK. In nucleotides, the CDR3 is TGTGCCAGCAGCCAGTCCCTTAACTATGGCTACACCTTC. Translation gives CASSQSLNYGYTF.

The V gene is TRBV7-3, the J gene TRBJ2-2; TRBD2 is a possible D gene (5 bases). The CDR3 consists of 15 residues. The germline V and J ends were trimmed by 5 bases and 0 bases, with 10 bases remaining between them. Per the germline V gene, CDR1 is SGHTA and CDR2 is FQGTGA. The CDR3 spells CASSDRGANTGELFF. As DNA, the CDR3 is TGTGCCAGCAGCGACCGGGGAGCGAACACCGGGGAGCTGTTTTTT.

This CDR3 reads CASSQDITSRGEYF. In DNA, the CDR3 is TGTGCCAGCAGCCAAGATATCACTTCACGGGGGGAGTACTTC. The chain employs TRBV3-1 (or the pseudogene TRBV3-2) and TRBJ2-7; 7 positions match TRBD2. Looked up from germline, CDR1 is LGHDT and CDR2 is YNNKEL (reference sequence). V dropped 0 bases and J dropped 11; count of bases not matched to a gene: 10. The CDR3 is 14 residues long.

The gene calls are TRBV3-1 (or the pseudogene TRBV3-2) and TRBJ2-1; 12 bases are a match to TRBD2. Looked up from germline, CDR1 is LGHDT and CDR2 is YNNKEL (reference sequence). Trimming cost V 4 bases and J 7 bases; bases outside gene matches: 8. The length of the CDR3 is 16 residues. This CDR3 is CASSPLTSGGRNEQFF. DNA for the CDR3: TGTGCCAGCAGCCCTCTGACTAGCGGGGGACGGAATGAGCAGTTCTTC.